This T cell receptor beta chain came from a study of cytomegalovirus exposure and HLA in healthy donors. Researchers ran the PCR with 60 Vbeta and 13 Jbeta primers. Original data processing: Approximately 78 million unique TCR beta chains, roughly 11 million of them shared, were counted by a later analysis. Sequenced by immunoSEQ multiplex PCR; TCRdb stores in-frame clones only, minus some. The DNA gave D and trimming, while V, J and clone size come from that table. The sample has just under 150,000 clones, 65% to 90% seen once. A remark on this clone: Its antigen is as yet unknown.

Study-wide results and limits: For most TCR beta V segments, an earlier analysis put the productive rate at about 87% or about 30% of the time.

V lost 0 bases to trimming and J lost 6 bases, with 15 bases between them. The CDR3 loop spans 15 amino acids. Germline lookup yields CDR1 WNHNN and CDR2 SYGVQD (reference sequence). This receptor was obtained from a woman aged 25 to 39 in good health and CMV-seronegative. The specimen sequenced was PBMCs. The rearrangement links TRBV10-1 to TRBJ2-7; D gene ambiguous. The CDR3: CASSESRQVSSEQYF. In DNA, the CDR3 is TGCGCCAGCAGTGAGTCGAGACAAGTTTCTTCCGAGCAGTACTTC.